Listed below are T cell receptor beta chains from one sample, sequenced in a study of patients and donors after allogeneic stem cell transplantation. TCRdb re-analysed the RT-PCR reads in MiXCR, keeping a single row per CDR3 protein. This table holds fewer than 500,000 distinct CDR3 sequences, more than 15% found once. Sequencing was carried out using blood, either unsorted or a sorted T cell fraction (not recorded which). These receptors were collected from a human donor who was either an allogeneic HSCT recipient or a stem cell or donor lymphocyte infusion donor (not recorded which). It is not recorded whose cells these are; they may come from a transplant donor. The CDR3 runs from the conserved cysteine through the conserved F or W. The order of the fields is J gene, clone size, D gene, V gene, CDR3 protein, CDR3 DNA. The D gene is left open where the match is weak. Rows give clone size only sometimes, using once, few, many, or a class for an expanded clone.

J gene: TRBJ2-7; clone size: -; D gene: -; V gene: TRBV27; CDR3 protein: CASNSQGRECVEQYF; CDR3 DNA: TGTGCCAGCAACTCCCAGGGGCGGGAGTGCGTCGAGCAGTACTTC
J gene: TRBJ1-3; clone size: few; D gene: -; V gene: TRBV9; CDR3 protein: CASSVGDGPLGNTIYF; CDR3 DNA: TGTGCCAGCAGCGTGGGAGACGGGCCCCTCGGAAACACCATATATTTT
J gene: TRBJ1-6; clone size: few; D gene: TRBD1; V gene: TRBV10-3; CDR3 protein: CAIGQGASPLHF; CDR3 DNA: TGTGCCATCGGACAGGGGGCTTCACCCCTCCACTTT
J gene: TRBJ1-4; clone size: -; D gene: -; V gene: TRBV4-1; CDR3 protein: CASSQEGQGGKLFF; CDR3 DNA: TGCGCCAGCAGCCAAGAGGGTCAGGGCGGAAAACTGTTTTTT
J gene: TRBJ2-2; clone size: -; D gene: -; V gene: TRBV6-1; CDR3 protein: CASSEAKRRAGELFF; CDR3 DNA: TGTGCCAGCAGTGAAGCGAAAAGGAGGGCCGGGGAGCTGTTTTTT
J gene: TRBJ1-1; clone size: -; D gene: TRBD1; V gene: TRBV29-1; CDR3 protein: CSVARTGGRTEAFF; CDR3 DNA: TGCAGCGTTGCCCGGACAGGGGGCCGAACTGAAGCTTTCTTT
J gene: TRBJ1-6; clone size: few; D gene: -; V gene: TRBV20-1; CDR3 protein: CSASRTEISPLHF; CDR3 DNA: TGCAGTGCTAGTAGGACGGAAATTTCACCCCTCCACTTT
J gene: TRBJ2-4; clone size: few; D gene: TRBD1; V gene: TRBV7-9; CDR3 protein: CAGGQGGKNIQYF; CDR3 DNA: TGTGCCGGAGGACAGGGCGGCAAAAACATTCAGTACTTC
J gene: TRBJ1-5; clone size: many; D gene: -; V gene: TRBV7-9; CDR3 protein: CASSQGNQPQHF; CDR3 DNA: TGTGCCAGCAGCCAGGGGAATCAGCCCCAGCATTTT
J gene: TRBJ2-7; clone size: -; D gene: -; V gene: TRBV20-1; CDR3 protein: CSARDPGRTSYEQYF; CDR3 DNA: TGCAGTGCTAGAGATCCGGGACGGACCTCCTACGAGCAGTACTTC
J gene: TRBJ2-5; clone size: few; D gene: TRBD1; V gene: TRBV7-6; CDR3 protein: CASSLRQGAGETQYF; CDR3 DNA: TGTGCCAGCAGCCTCCGTCAGGGGGCCGGAGAGACCCAGTACTTC
J gene: TRBJ1-5; clone size: -; D gene: -; V gene: TRBV9; CDR3 protein: CASSALGGPQPQHF; CDR3 DNA: TGTGCCAGCAGCGCCCTCGGGGGCCCTCAGCCCCAGCATTTT
J gene: TRBJ2-7; clone size: -; D gene: -; V gene: TRBV7-9; CDR3 protein: CASSGDEQYF; CDR3 DNA: TGTGCCAGCTCCGGGGACGAGCAGTACTTC
J gene: TRBJ2-1; clone size: -; D gene: -; V gene: TRBV21-1; CDR3 protein: CATVGGRGLGRGEQFF; CDR3 DNA: TGTGCCACTGTTGGGGGTCGGGGTCTAGGAAGGGGTGAGCAGTTCTTC
J gene: TRBJ1-1; clone size: few; D gene: -; V gene: TRBV13; CDR3 protein: CASEEGPNLLTEAFF; CDR3 DNA: TGTGCCAGCGAAGAGGGCCCCAACTTACTCACTGAAGCTTTCTTT
J gene: TRBJ2-1; clone size: -; D gene: TRBD2; V gene: TRBV7-6; CDR3 protein: CASSLSGGPSSYNEQFF; CDR3 DNA: TGTGCCAGCAGCCTTAGCGGGGGGCCTAGCTCCTACAATGAGCAGTTCTTC
J gene: TRBJ1-3; clone size: few; D gene: TRBD1; V gene: TRBV7-9; CDR3 protein: CASSFDRVSGNTIYF; CDR3 DNA: TGTGCCAGCAGCTTCGACAGGGTTTCTGGAAACACCATATATTTT
J gene: TRBJ1-4; clone size: few; D gene: TRBD1; V gene: TRBV12-3/TRBV12-4; CDR3 protein: CASSPTGQRPHEKLFF; CDR3 DNA: TGTGCCAGCAGTCCGACGGGACAGAGGCCCCATGAAAAACTGTTTTTT
J gene: TRBJ1-1; clone size: few; D gene: -; V gene: TRBV6-1; CDR3 protein: CASSHGGASEAFF; CDR3 DNA: TGTGCCAGCAGTCACGGGGGGGCTAGTGAAGCTTTCTTT
J gene: TRBJ1-4; clone size: few; D gene: TRBD1; V gene: TRBV7-9; CDR3 protein: CASSQDRGRRANEKLFF; CDR3 DNA: TGTGCCAGCAGCCAGGACAGGGGAAGGCGGGCTAATGAAAAACTGTTTTTT
J gene: TRBJ2-4; clone size: -; D gene: TRBD2; V gene: TRBV2; CDR3 protein: CASSAPGGPNIQYF; CDR3 DNA: TGTGCCAGCAGTGCCCCGGGAGGGCCTAACATTCAGTACTTC
J gene: TRBJ2-2; clone size: few; D gene: TRBD2; V gene: TRBV27; CDR3 protein: CASDWGGRDTGELFF; CDR3 DNA: TGTGCCAGCGATTGGGGAGGGCGGGACACCGGGGAGCTGTTTTTT
J gene: TRBJ1-2; clone size: -; D gene: TRBD1; V gene: TRBV6-1; CDR3 protein: CASSNRQGANGYTF; CDR3 DNA: TGTGCCAGCAGTAACCGACAGGGGGCTAATGGCTACACCTTC
J gene: TRBJ2-7; clone size: few; D gene: -; V gene: TRBV7-9; CDR3 protein: CASSLAGNMYEQYF; CDR3 DNA: TGTGCCAGCAGCTTAGCAGGCAATATGTACGAGCAGTACTTC
J gene: TRBJ1-1; clone size: once; D gene: -; V gene: TRBV24-1; CDR3 protein: CATSEGRNTEAFF; CDR3 DNA: TGTGCCACCAGTGAGGGCAGGAACACTGAAGCTTTCTTT
J gene: TRBJ2-6; clone size: -; D gene: TRBD1; V gene: TRBV7-3; CDR3 protein: CASSLRTGVASGANVLTF; CDR3 DNA: TGTGCCAGCAGCTTACGTACAGGGGTGGCGTCTGGGGCCAACGTCCTGACTTTC
J gene: TRBJ2-7; clone size: -; D gene: -; V gene: TRBV7-2; CDR3 protein: CASSLDRGFSYGQYF; CDR3 DNA: TGTGCCAGCAGCTTAGACCGGGGGTTCTCCTACGGGCAGTACTTC
J gene: TRBJ2-7; clone size: many; D gene: TRBD1; V gene: TRBV12-3/TRBV12-4; CDR3 protein: CASSIWTGTGVVEQYF; CDR3 DNA: TGTGCCAGCAGTATTTGGACCGGGACAGGGGTGGTCGAGCAGTACTTC
J gene: TRBJ2-2; clone size: few; D gene: -; V gene: TRBV3-1; CDR3 protein: CASSQEITGELFF; CDR3 DNA: TGTGCCAGCAGCCAAGAAATAACCGGGGAGCTGTTTTTT
J gene: TRBJ2-1; clone size: -; D gene: TRBD2; V gene: TRBV4-3; CDR3 protein: CASSPGTSGGSSSYNEQFF; CDR3 DNA: TGCGCCAGCAGCCCAGGGACTAGCGGGGGGTCAAGCTCCTACAATGAGCAGTTCTTC
J gene: TRBJ2-7; clone size: -; D gene: -; V gene: TRBV5-1; CDR3 protein: CASSLEAGKYEEQYF; CDR3 DNA: TGCGCCAGCAGCTTGGAGGCGGGGAAGTACGAGGAGCAGTACTTC
J gene: TRBJ2-3; clone size: few; D gene: TRBD2; V gene: TRBV6-1; CDR3 protein: CASSQVVASGRDTQYF; CDR3 DNA: TGTGCCAGCAGCCAAGTGGTAGCTAGCGGGAGGGATACGCAGTATTTT
J gene: TRBJ1-2; clone size: few; D gene: TRBD1; V gene: TRBV6-1; CDR3 protein: CASIPRGQGVYGYTF; CDR3 DNA: TGTGCCAGCATCCCTAGGGGACAGGGGGTCTATGGCTACACCTTC
J gene: TRBJ2-7; clone size: few; D gene: TRBD1; V gene: TRBV6-1; CDR3 protein: CASSNRDREYEQYF; CDR3 DNA: TGTGCCAGCAGTAACCGGGACAGGGAATACGAGCAGTACTTC
J gene: TRBJ2-1; clone size: -; D gene: TRBD2; V gene: TRBV30; CDR3 protein: CAWTSGRGNEQFF; CDR3 DNA: TGTGCCTGGACTAGCGGGAGAGGAAATGAGCAGTTCTTC
J gene: TRBJ2-5; clone size: -; D gene: TRBD2; V gene: TRBV10-3; CDR3 protein: CAISETSGRFQETQYF; CDR3 DNA: TGTGCCATCAGTGAGACTAGCGGGAGGTTCCAAGAGACCCAGTACTTC
J gene: TRBJ2-2; clone size: -; D gene: TRBD2; V gene: TRBV27; CDR3 protein: CASSLRAGRALQLRTGELFF; CDR3 DNA: TGTGCCAGCAGTTTGCGGGCCGGGAGGGCCCTACAATTAAGAACCGGGGAGCTGTTTTTT
J gene: TRBJ1-1; clone size: -; D gene: -; V gene: TRBV5-5; CDR3 protein: CASIFGRTEAFF; CDR3 DNA: TGTGCCAGCATTTTCGGCAGGACTGAAGCTTTCTTT
J gene: TRBJ2-1; clone size: few; D gene: -; V gene: TRBV5-6; CDR3 protein: CASSITGAYNEQFF; CDR3 DNA: TGTGCCAGCAGCATTACCGGGGCTTACAATGAGCAGTTCTTC
J gene: TRBJ1-1; clone size: -; D gene: -; V gene: TRBV7-2; CDR3 protein: CASSFFWVDTEAFF; CDR3 DNA: TGTGCCAGCAGCTTTTTTTGGGTCGACACTGAAGCTTTCTTT
J gene: TRBJ1-5; clone size: -; D gene: -; V gene: TRBV15; CDR3 protein: CATSRVRGGNQPQHF; CDR3 DNA: TGTGCCACCAGCAGAGTACGGGGCGGCAATCAGCCCCAGCATTTT
J gene: TRBJ1-1; clone size: -; D gene: -; V gene: TRBV4-1; CDR3 protein: CASNLGQTMNTEAFF; CDR3 DNA: TGCGCCAGCAACCTCGGACAGACTATGAACACTGAAGCTTTCTTT
J gene: TRBJ1-5; clone size: many; D gene: TRBD1; V gene: TRBV2; CDR3 protein: CASSTGEDQPQHF; CDR3 DNA: TGTGCCAGCAGTACAGGGGAAGACCAGCCCCAGCATTTT
J gene: TRBJ2-3; clone size: few; D gene: -; V gene: TRBV12-3/TRBV12-4; CDR3 protein: CASSLEEEGPDTQYF; CDR3 DNA: TGTGCCAGCAGTTTAGAGGAGGAAGGGCCAGATACGCAGTATTTT
J gene: TRBJ2-3; clone size: few; D gene: -; V gene: TRBV28; CDR3 protein: CASSGGGRFPDTQYF; CDR3 DNA: TGTGCCAGCAGTGGGGGGGGGCGGTTCCCAGATACGCAGTATTTT
J gene: TRBJ1-1; clone size: -; D gene: -; V gene: TRBV27; CDR3 protein: CASNSGGTEAFF; CDR3 DNA: TGTGCCAGCAATTCGGGGGGCACTGAAGCTTTCTTT
J gene: TRBJ2-3; clone size: -; D gene: -; V gene: TRBV6-6; CDR3 protein: CASTLRDSPQYF; CDR3 DNA: TGTGCCAGCACCCTAAGGGATTCACCACAGTATTTT
J gene: TRBJ2-1; clone size: many; D gene: TRBD2; V gene: TRBV7-8; CDR3 protein: CASSFWTSGSSYNEQFF; CDR3 DNA: TGTGCCAGCAGCTTCTGGACTAGCGGGAGCTCCTACAATGAGCAGTTCTTC
J gene: TRBJ1-4; clone size: few; D gene: -; V gene: TRBV20-1; CDR3 protein: CSASGTTDEKLFF; CDR3 DNA: TGCAGTGCTAGCGGCACCACGGATGAAAAACTGTTTTTT
J gene: TRBJ1-3; clone size: -; D gene: TRBD1; V gene: TRBV11-2; CDR3 protein: CASSPIQGAAGNTIYF; CDR3 DNA: TGTGCCAGCAGCCCCATACAGGGGGCGGCAGGAAACACTATATATTTT
J gene: TRBJ2-6; clone size: few; D gene: -; V gene: TRBV24-1; CDR3 protein: CATSRAGGANVLTF; CDR3 DNA: TGTGCCACTTCCAGAGCGGGTGGGGCCAACGTCCTGACTTTC
J gene: TRBJ2-1; clone size: many; D gene: -; V gene: TRBV20-1; CDR3 protein: CSASEERNNEQFF; CDR3 DNA: TGCAGTGCTAGTGAGGAGCGGAACAATGAGCAGTTCTTC
J gene: TRBJ2-2; clone size: -; D gene: TRBD1; V gene: TRBV24-1; CDR3 protein: CATSDPGQGAGELFF; CDR3 DNA: TGTGCCACCAGTGATCCGGGACAGGGGGCCGGGGAGCTGTTTTTT
J gene: TRBJ2-7; clone size: -; D gene: TRBD1; V gene: TRBV7-8; CDR3 protein: CASSSLPSGTGSYEQYF; CDR3 DNA: TGTGCCAGCAGCTCCCTACCATCCGGGACAGGCTCCTACGAGCAGTACTTC
J gene: TRBJ2-2; clone size: few; D gene: -; V gene: TRBV15; CDR3 protein: CATSRGAPNTGELFF; CDR3 DNA: TGTGCCACCAGCAGGGGAGCCCCCAACACCGGGGAGCTGTTTTTT
J gene: TRBJ2-2; clone size: -; D gene: -; V gene: TRBV12-3/TRBV12-4; CDR3 protein: CASTLGGIIGELFF; CDR3 DNA: TGTGCCAGCACTCTAGGGGGAATAATCGGGGAGCTGTTTTTT
J gene: TRBJ2-1; clone size: few; D gene: -; V gene: TRBV9; CDR3 protein: CASSAERSAGGRYNEQFF; CDR3 DNA: TGTGCCAGCAGCGCCGAGAGGTCAGCCGGGGGGCGGTACAATGAGCAGTTCTTC